This T cell receptor (beta chain) emerged from a study of blood T cell repertoires in COVID-19. The CDR3 is 15 amino acids. Germline assignment: CDR1 MGHRA and CDR2 YSYEKL. The V gene lost 4 bases and the J gene lost 10 bases, with 20 bases spanning the gap. The protocol was immunoSEQ multiplex PCR, while the TCRdb copy is restricted to in-frame clones and leaves out a portion. The sample has about 56,000 clones; approximately 89% are singletons. This rearrangement joins TRBV4-1 to TRBJ2-1, with D perhaps TRBD2 (6 bases). This sequence originates from a woman aged 60-70 years with COVID-19, enrolled during active disease. Sequencing used peripheral blood. The CDR3 loop reads CASSRDFDLRGEQFF. In DNA form, the CDR3 reads TGCGCCAGCAGCCGAGACTTCGATCTCCGGGGGGAGCAGTTCTTC.